Shown below are 22 T cell receptor beta chains from a single sample sequenced in a study of cytomegalovirus exposure and HLA in healthy donors. Amplification used 60 Vbeta primers and 13 Jbeta primers. Data came from immunoSEQ multiplex PCR; TCRdb stores just in-frame clones and leaves some out. The sample has approximately 110,000 clones, over 75% seen once. Material for sequencing was PBMCs. Receptors originate from a woman in her 30s in good health and CMV-seropositive.

This clone appeared a few times. Other DNA sequences in this specimen translate into the identical CDR3. This chain joins TRBV18 and TRBJ2-3; 11 bases match TRBD2. The CDR3 is made up of 15 amino acids. The J segment lost 1 base and the V segment lost 6 bases, leaving 3 bases of the junction unmatched. Looked up from germline, CDR1 is KGHSH and CDR2 is LQKENI. DNA of the CDR3: TGTGCCAGCTCCCCGGGACTAGCGGGCACAGATACGCAGTATTTT. This codes for CASSPGLAGTDTQYF.

V gene TRBV18 combines with J gene TRBJ1-1; 7 bases agree with TRBD1. The CDR3 contains 13 residues. The junction had 11 bases not matched to a gene; V was cut back by 4 bases and J by 12 bases. The germline V gene encodes CDR1 KGHSH and CDR2 LQKENI. As DNA, the CDR3 is TGTGCCAGCTCACGGAGTGGGACAGACGAAACTTTCTTT. Residues: CASSRSGTDETFF.

This chain connects TRBV13 to TRBJ1-3; 7 bases agree with TRBD1. The CDR3 is 14 amino acids. The germline CDR1 and CDR2 sequences are PRHDT and FYEKMQ (reference sequence). Trimming at V came to 5 bases and at J to 3 bases, leaving 4 bases not matched to a gene. The CDR3: CASSHTGDGNTIYF. CDR3 DNA sequence: TGTGCCAGCAGCCACACAGGGGATGGAAACACCATATATTTT.

The chain employs TRBV6-5 and TRBJ2-1; D unresolved. Germline CDR1 MNHEY, CDR2 SVGAGI. The CDR3 extends over 15 amino acids. V lost 2 bases and J 0 bases, leaving 8 bases between the germline ends. CDR3 bases: TGTGCCAGCAGTTACGGTAGGAGCTCCTACAATGAGCAGTTCTTC. As protein: CASSYGRSSYNEQFF.

This clone occurred a few times. This chain joins TRBV19 and TRBJ2-2; maybe TRBD2 (6 bases). Germline V gene data show CDR1 as LNHDA and CDR2 as SQIVND (reference sequence). Between the trimmed V and J ends, which lost 4 bases and 3 bases, there was a span of 12 bases. This CDR3 has 15 residues. This CDR3 reads CASSNPSGYTGELFF. The CDR3 nucleotides are TGTGCCAGTAGTAATCCCAGCGGGTACACCGGGGAGCTGTTTTTT.

The chain joins TRBV19 to TRBJ1-2; D is undetermined. Trimming stripped 1 base from V and 4 bases from J, with 10 bases between. Germline CDR1 reads LNHDA; CDR2 reads SQIVND (reference sequence). The CDR3 is 14 residues long. CDR3 nucleotides: TGTGCCAGTAGTATAGCCGGGGAGGGCTATGGCTACACCTTC. Its protein product is CASSIAGEGYGYTF. The full variable domain, with the rest looked up from reference TRBV19 and TRBJ1-2, is DGGITQSPKYLFRKEGQNVTLSCEQNLNHDAMYWYRQDPGQGLRLIYYSQIVNDFQKGDIAEGYSVSREKKESFPLTVTSAQKNPTAFYLCASSIAGEGYGYTFGSGTRLTVV.

This chain connects TRBV6-1 to TRBJ2-1, with D possibly matching TRBD2 (5 bases). The V gene lost 7 bases and the J gene lost 9 bases, with 16 bases spanning the gap. CDR1 is MNHNS and CDR2 is SASEGT in the germline V gene. CDR3 size: 13 residues. CDR3 amino acids: CASTRERSTEQFF. In nucleotides, the CDR3 is TGTGCCAGCACCCGAGAGCGGTCCACTGAGCAGTTCTTC.

The chain joins TRBV11-2 to TRBJ1-4; no reliable D call. Trimming left V 5 bases short and J 3 bases short, with 10 bases between. The CDR3 is 14 residues long. Germline lookup yields CDR1 SGHAT and CDR2 FQNNGV. The CDR3 region has the DNA TGTGCCAGCAGCCCGACACGGTCTAATGAAAAACTGTTTTTT. Translation: CASSPTRSNEKLFF.

The rearrangement links TRBV7-6 to TRBJ2-3; 7 bases are shared with TRBD2. V lost 5 bases to trimming and J lost 2 bases; unmatched junction nucleotides: 7. The germline CDR1 and CDR2 sequences are SGHVS and FNYEAQ. CDR3 length: 15 amino acids. In DNA form, the CDR3 reads TGTGCCAGCAGCCCATCCGGGACTAACACAGATACGCAGTATTTT. Amino acid sequence: CASSPSGTNTDTQYF.

CDR3 DNA sequence: TGTGCCAGTAGTATAGGCTGGGGCCTGGAGACCCAGTACTTC. Encoded protein: CASSIGWGLETQYF. V and J are TRBV19 and TRBJ2-5; D is possibly TRBD1 (5 bases). The CDR3 runs to 14 residues. Germline V gene sequence: CDR1 LNHDA, CDR2 SQIVND (reference sequence). V dropped 1 base and J dropped 5 bases, with 11 bases sitting between them.

This clone was detected once. This chain uses TRBV19 with TRBJ1-3; 9 nucleotides align to TRBD1. V gave up 6 bases and J gave up 3 bases; unmatched junction bases: 6. Germline CDR1 reads LNHDA; CDR2 reads SQIVND (reference sequence). The CDR3 has 15 residues. The CDR3 coding sequence is TGTGCCAGTAGCCTACAGGGGGCGTTTGGAAACACCATATATTTT. Its protein is CASSLQGAFGNTIYF. The whole variable domain, filled in from reference TRBV19 and TRBJ1-3, reads DGGITQSPKYLFRKEGQNVTLSCEQNLNHDAMYWYRQDPGQGLRLIYYSQIVNDFQKGDIAEGYSVSREKKESFPLTVTSAQKNPTAFYLCASSLQGAFGNTIYFGEGSWLTVV.

This chain connects TRBV6-5 to TRBJ2-7, with D possibly being TRBD2 (6 bases). The V and J ends lost 5 bases and 5 bases respectively, with 16 bases between them. The germline CDR1 and CDR2 sequences are MNHEY and SVGAGI. The CDR3 consists of 14 residues. The CDR3 DNA sequence: TGTGCCAGCAGTAACCGTGCGGGGAGGAACGAGCAGTACTTC. Protein sequence: CASSNRAGRNEQYF.

CDR3 loop: CASSDGTAYGYTF. In DNA form, the CDR3 reads TGTGCCAGCAGTGACGGGACAGCTTATGGCTACACCTTC. The rearrangement uses TRBV25-1 and TRBJ1-2; the match to TRBD1 covers 7 bases. Germline loops: CDR1 MGHDK, CDR2 SYGVNS. Trimming took 3 bases from V and 5 from J; bases not matched to a gene: 3. This CDR3 is 13 amino acids long.

The V gene is TRBV7-2, the J gene TRBJ2-5; 13 nucleotides agree with TRBD2. The CDR3 spans 16 residues. Per germline, CDR1 SGHTA and CDR2 FQGNSA. Trimming took 2 bases from V and 4 from J; bases not matched to a gene: 4. As DNA, the CDR3 is TGTGCCAGCAGCTTATCACTAGCGGGGGGGCTAGAGACCCAGTACTTC. Residues: CASSLSLAGGLETQYF.

The rearrangement joins TRBV10-3 to TRBJ1-2; no clear D gene. This CDR3 contains 15 residues. Trimming stripped 3 bases from V and 3 bases from J, with 14 bases between. The germline gives CDR1 ENHRY, CDR2 SYGVKD. CDR3 DNA: TGTGCCATCAGTGAACAAACAGTGAGGGACTATGGCTACACCTTC. Encoded protein: CAISEQTVRDYGYTF.

As concerns this clone: Mismatch with germline at one junction end may stem from a read error. The J gene is TRBJ1-5, the V gene TRBV7-9, with 7 bases matching TRBD1. The CDR3 covers 12 residues. The germline CDR1 and CDR2 sequences are SEHNR and FQNEAQ (reference sequence). Here the CDR3 reads CSSSSTGEPQHF. The CDR3 DNA follows: TGTTCCAGCAGCTCTACAGGGGAGCCCCAGCATTTT.

This chain links TRBV6-1 with TRBJ1-5; TRBD1 matches 7 bases. The CDR3 loop spans 16 amino acids. With 2 bases clipped from V and 5 bases from J, the junction kept 9 bases outside the gene matches. The germline V gene encodes CDR1 MNHNS and CDR2 SASEGT. DNA of the CDR3: TGTGCCAGCAGTGAAAGCCGGACAGGTGCCCATCAGCCCCAGCATTTT. Its translation is CASSESRTGAHQPQHF.

This clone has only a few counts. The chain is built from TRBV19 and TRBJ1-2; D might be TRBD1 (5 bases). CDR1 is LNHDA and CDR2 is SQIVND in the germline V gene (reference sequence). Trimming took off 4 bases at V and 4 bases at J, with 16 bases between the two ends. This CDR3 comprises 15 residues. The CDR3 nucleotides are TGTGCCAGTAGTACCCGGACATCCCTGGGCTATGGCTACACCTTC. This sequence encodes CASSTRTSLGYGYTF.

The J gene is TRBJ1-2, the V gene TRBV5-1; maybe TRBD1 (5 bases). Trimming removed 0 bases from V and 3 bases from J, with 9 bases in between. In germline, CDR1 is SGHRS, CDR2 YFSETQ. The CDR3 is 14 amino acids. CDR3 sequence reads: CASSLEGPDYGYTF. The DNA of the CDR3 is TGCGCCAGCAGCTTGGAGGGGCCGGACTATGGCTACACCTTC.

The chain is built from TRBV6-7 and TRBJ1-5, with D unclear. TRBV6-7 counts as an open reading frame of uncertain function. Deletions cut 2 bases from V and 2 bases from J, with 10 bases between. This CDR3 region has 15 residues. DNA for the CDR3: TGTGCCAGCAGTTACCTGTTGAGGGGCAATCAGCCCCAGCATTTT. This encodes CASSYLLRGNQPQHF.

The genes are TRBV9 and TRBJ1-1; 8 nucleotides line up with TRBD1. This CDR3 spans 16 amino acids. J gave up 0 bases and V 5 bases, and 9 bases lay outside the gene matches. Germline assignment: CDR1 SGDLS and CDR2 YYNGEE. CDR3 residues: CASRPGTGLMNTEAFF. In nucleotides, the CDR3 is TGTGCCAGCAGGCCCGGGACAGGCCTTATGAACACTGAAGCTTTCTTT.

This clone has a single count. The chain is built from TRBV7-3 and TRBJ2-2; a possible D gene is TRBD1 (6 bases). The V end lost 4 bases, the J end lost 1 base, and 19 bases lay between the germline ends. This CDR3 has 18 residues. Looked up from germline, CDR1 is SGHTA and CDR2 is FQGTGA. CDR3 DNA sequence: TGTGCCAGCAGCTCCCGCATGGGGACAACCATGAACACCGGGGAGCTGTTTTTT. This gives the protein CASSSRMGTTMNTGELFF.